The 6 T cell receptor beta chains below come from one sample, sequenced in a study of cytomegalovirus exposure and HLA in healthy donors. PCR used 60 Vbeta primers and 13 Jbeta primers. Method: immunoSEQ multiplex PCR; TCRdb's copy keeps in-frame clones and lacks some. Of roughly 180,000 clones listed, about 83% are singletons. Sequencing was performed on PBMCs. These receptor sequences come from a girl aged 5 to 17 in good health and CMV-seropositive.

This rearrangement joins TRBV30 to TRBJ2-2; 10 nucleotides agree with TRBD1. CDR3 length: 15 residues. V lost 7 bases and J lost 4; bases outside the gene matches: 9. Germline assignment: CDR1 GTSNPN and CDR2 SVGIG (reference sequence). For the CDR3, the DNA is TGTGCCTCCTCCACCGGGACAGGGGTCACCGGGGAGCTGTTTTTT. Encoded protein: CASSTGTGVTGELFF. The variable domain in full, with the rest retrieved from reference TRBV30 and TRBJ2-2, is SQTIHQWPATLVQPVGSPLSLECTVEGTSNPNLYWYRQAAGRGLQLLFYSVGIGQISSEVPQNLSASRPQDRQFILSSKKLLLSDSGFYLCASSTGTGVTGELFFGEGSRLTVL.

This rearrangement joins TRBV2 to TRBJ1-3, with D unclear. V was trimmed by 4 bases and J by 6 bases, leaving 4 bases between them. The CDR3 has 11 amino acids. Germline V gene data show CDR1 as SNHLY and CDR2 as FYNNEI. As DNA, the CDR3 is TGTGCCAGCAGTGGCGAAAACACCATATATTTT. It yields the protein CASSGENTIYF.

V gene TRBV11-2 combines with J gene TRBJ1-2, with a tentative D call TRBD1 (6 bases). Trimming removed 0 bases at V and 6 bases at J, with 11 bases between. The CDR3 is made up of 14 amino acids. Germline assignment: CDR1 SGHAT and CDR2 FQNNGV. CDR3 nucleotides: TGTGCCAGCAGCTTAGAGGGGGGGCTGGATGGCTACACCTTC. Translation: CASSLEGGLDGYTF.

The rearrangement uses TRBV19 and TRBJ2-7; unclear D gene. The CDR3 has 14 amino acids. Trimming shortened V by 3 bases and J by 2 bases, and 11 bases separated the two germline ends. Germline V gives CDR1 LNHDA, CDR2 SQIVND (reference sequence). The CDR3 nucleotides are TGTGCCAGTAGTATTAAAACAGCCACCTACGAGCAGTACTTC. It translates to CASSIKTATYEQYF.

The chain combines TRBV18 with TRBJ1-5; 7 bases map to TRBD1. Unmatched junction bases numbered 12, after V lost 3 bases and J lost 4 bases. CDR3 size: 17 residues. CDR1 KGHSH and CDR2 LQKENI come from the germline V gene. CDR3 in amino acids: CASSPRMGQGQNQPQHF. The CDR3 DNA follows: TGTGCCAGCTCACCGAGGATGGGGCAGGGACAGAATCAGCCCCAGCATTTT.

The chain carries TRBV7-9 and TRBJ1-2, with D possibly being TRBD1 (6 bases). CDR3 length: 16 residues. Germline V gene data show CDR1 as SEHNR and CDR2 as FQNEAQ (reference sequence). The V and J ends lost 1 base and 6 bases respectively, with 18 bases between them. In DNA, the CDR3 is TGTGCCAGCAGCTTAGAGCCCGACAGGTACTATCATGGCTACACCTTC. It codes for CASSLEPDRYYHGYTF.